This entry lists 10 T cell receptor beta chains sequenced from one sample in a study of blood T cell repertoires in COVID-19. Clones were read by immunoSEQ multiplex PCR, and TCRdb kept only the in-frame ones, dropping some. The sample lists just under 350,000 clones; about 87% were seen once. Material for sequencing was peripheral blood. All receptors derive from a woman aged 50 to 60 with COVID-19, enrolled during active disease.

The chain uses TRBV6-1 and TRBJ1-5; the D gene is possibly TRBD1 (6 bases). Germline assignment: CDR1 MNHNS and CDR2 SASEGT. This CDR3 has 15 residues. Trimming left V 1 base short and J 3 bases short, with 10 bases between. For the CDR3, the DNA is TGTGCCAGCAGTGAAGGATACAGGGCCAATCAGCCCCAGCATTTT. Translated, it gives CASSEGYRANQPQHF.

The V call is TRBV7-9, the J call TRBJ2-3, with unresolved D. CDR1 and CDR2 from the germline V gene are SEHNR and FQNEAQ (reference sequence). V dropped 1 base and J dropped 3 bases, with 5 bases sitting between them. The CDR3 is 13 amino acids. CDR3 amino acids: CASSLGATDTQYF. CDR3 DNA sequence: TGTGCCAGCAGCTTAGGAGCGACAGATACGCAGTATTTT.

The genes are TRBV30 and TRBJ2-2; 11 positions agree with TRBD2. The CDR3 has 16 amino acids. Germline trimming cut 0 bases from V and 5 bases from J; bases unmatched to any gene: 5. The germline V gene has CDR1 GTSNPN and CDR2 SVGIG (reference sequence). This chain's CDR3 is CAWSVPASGRTGELFF. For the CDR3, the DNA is TGTGCCTGGAGTGTACCGGCTAGCGGGAGGACCGGGGAGCTGTTTTTT.

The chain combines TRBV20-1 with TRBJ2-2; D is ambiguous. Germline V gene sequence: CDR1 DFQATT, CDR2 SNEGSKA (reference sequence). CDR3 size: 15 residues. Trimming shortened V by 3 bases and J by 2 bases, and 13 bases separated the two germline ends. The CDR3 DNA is TGCAGTGCTAGTAAGGCGGAACCCAACACCGGGGAGCTGTTTTTT. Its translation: CSASKAEPNTGELFF.

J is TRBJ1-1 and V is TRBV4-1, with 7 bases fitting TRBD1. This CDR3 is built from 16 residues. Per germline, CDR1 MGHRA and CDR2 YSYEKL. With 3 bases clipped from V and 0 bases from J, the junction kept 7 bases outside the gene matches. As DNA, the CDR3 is TGCGCCAGCAGCCACTCGAGGGGGCGGGTGAACACTGAAGCTTTCTTT. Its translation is CASSHSRGRVNTEAFF.

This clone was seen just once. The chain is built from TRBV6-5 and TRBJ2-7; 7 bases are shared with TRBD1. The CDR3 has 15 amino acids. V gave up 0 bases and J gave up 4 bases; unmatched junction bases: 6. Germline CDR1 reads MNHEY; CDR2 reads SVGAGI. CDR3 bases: TGTGCCAGCAGTTACTCGAACAGGGGCCCGTACGAGCAGTACTTC. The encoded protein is CASSYSNRGPYEQYF.

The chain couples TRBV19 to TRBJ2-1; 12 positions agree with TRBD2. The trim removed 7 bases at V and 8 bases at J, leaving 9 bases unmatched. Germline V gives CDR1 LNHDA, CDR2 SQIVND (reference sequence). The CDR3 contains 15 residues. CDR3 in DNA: TGTGCCAGTATCGCGAGACTAGCGGGAGTAGATGAGCAGTTCTTC. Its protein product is CASIARLAGVDEQFF.

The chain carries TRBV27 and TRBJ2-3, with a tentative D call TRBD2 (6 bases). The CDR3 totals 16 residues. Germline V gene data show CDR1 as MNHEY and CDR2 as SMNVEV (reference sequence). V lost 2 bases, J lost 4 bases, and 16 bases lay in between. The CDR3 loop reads CASSLTRSGGADTQYF. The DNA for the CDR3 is TGTGCCAGCAGTTTAACACGGTCCGGGGGAGCAGATACGCAGTATTTT.

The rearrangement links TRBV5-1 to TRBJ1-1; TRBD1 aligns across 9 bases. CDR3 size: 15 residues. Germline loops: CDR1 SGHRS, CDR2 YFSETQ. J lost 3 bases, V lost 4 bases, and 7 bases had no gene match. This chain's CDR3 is CASSPRQGGYTEAFF. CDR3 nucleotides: TGCGCCAGCAGCCCTAGACAGGGGGGTTACACTGAAGCTTTCTTT.

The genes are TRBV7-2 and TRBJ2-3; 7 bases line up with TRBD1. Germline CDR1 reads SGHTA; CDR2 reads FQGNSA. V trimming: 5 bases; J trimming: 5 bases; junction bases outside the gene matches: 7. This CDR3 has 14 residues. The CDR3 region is CASSTRQGRDTQYF. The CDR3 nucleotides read TGTGCCAGCAGCACCCGACAGGGTAGAGATACGCAGTATTTT.